This T cell receptor (beta chain) stems from a study of T cell repertoires in cytomegalovirus infection. Whole-study results and caveats: The ex vivo response showed dominance by HLA-C-restricted CMV-specific TCR beta clonotypes.

Points on this clonotype: Antigen specificity is unknown.

TCRdb independently ran MiXCR on the reads; one entry per CDR3 protein. The sample carries 640,000 or so distinct CDR3 sequences, around 30% recorded once. The CDR3 sequence is 15 residues long. Trimming cost V 0 bases and J 8 bases, with 14 bases left between them. Germline assignment: CDR1 DFQATT and CDR2 SNEGSKA (reference sequence). Material: cultured PBMCs, obtained from culture after CMV antigen stimulation. The clonotype was recovered from a human donor in good health (CMV status not recorded). Some clones in this sample may be carry-over from other donors' samples. The chain links TRBV20-1 to TRBJ1-6, with D possibly being TRBD1 (5 bases). The CDR3 loop reads CSAREATVRHSPLHF. The DNA of the CDR3 is TGCAGTGCTAGAGAGGCGACAGTGAGGCATTCACCCCTCCACTTT.